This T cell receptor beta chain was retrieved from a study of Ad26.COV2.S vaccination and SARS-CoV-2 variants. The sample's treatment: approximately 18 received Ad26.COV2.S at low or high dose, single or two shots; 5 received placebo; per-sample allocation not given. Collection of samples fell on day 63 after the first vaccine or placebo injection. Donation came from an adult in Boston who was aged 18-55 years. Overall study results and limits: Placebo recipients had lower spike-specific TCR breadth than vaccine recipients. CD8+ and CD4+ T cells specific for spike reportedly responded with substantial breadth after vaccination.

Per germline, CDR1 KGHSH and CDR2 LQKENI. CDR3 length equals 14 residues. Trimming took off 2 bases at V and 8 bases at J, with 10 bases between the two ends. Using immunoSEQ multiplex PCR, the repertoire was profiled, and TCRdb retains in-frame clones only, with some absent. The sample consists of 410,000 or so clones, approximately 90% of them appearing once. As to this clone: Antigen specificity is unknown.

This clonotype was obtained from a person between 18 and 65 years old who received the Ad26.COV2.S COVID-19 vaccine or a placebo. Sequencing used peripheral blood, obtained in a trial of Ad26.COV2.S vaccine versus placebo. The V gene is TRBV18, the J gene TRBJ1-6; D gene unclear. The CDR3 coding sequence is TGTGCCAGCTCACCAATCAACAGTGATTCACCCCTCCACTTT. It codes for CASSPINSDSPLHF.